The 6 T cell receptor beta chains presented below share a single source sample, sequenced in a study of beta chain features in type 1 diabetes. Study results and caveats: TCRB CDR3 length was moderately but significantly reduced in all four CD4+ subsets of Type 1 diabetes patients.

These receptors lack a known antigen. The whole isolated RNA underwent reverse transcription, so sequencing captured expressed TCRB transcripts. The protocol was immunoSEQ multiplex PCR, while the TCRdb copy is restricted to in-frame clones and leaves out a portion. The data contain around 25,000 clones, around 68% of them seen just once; the ten biggest clones take up 1.1%. The sample taken for sequencing was stem cell memory CD4+ T cells from blood. These receptors originate from a woman between 40 and 50 years old with type 1 diabetes.

This chain uses TRBV19 with TRBJ2-1; 8 bases are shared with TRBD2. This CDR3 is 15 amino acids long. V shed 4 bases and J 0 bases; nucleotides not matched to a gene: 2. Germline V gene sequence: CDR1 LNHDA, CDR2 SQIVND (reference sequence). The DNA of the CDR3 is TGTGCCAGTAGTACCCTAGCGGGCTCCTACAATGAGCAGTTCTTC. This gives the protein CASSTLAGSYNEQFF.

The chain employs TRBV7-2 and TRBJ2-1, with D perhaps matching TRBD2 (6 bases). The CDR3 has 15 residues. Germline assignment: CDR1 SGHTA and CDR2 FQGNSA. The V end was cut by 6 bases, the J end by 0 bases, with 12 bases between. CDR3 bases: TGTGCCAGCAGTCTCGGGAGTAGCTCCTACAATGAGCAGTTCTTC. It is translated as CASSLGSSSYNEQFF.

This clone was counted a few times. The J gene is TRBJ1-2, the V gene TRBV6-5, with TRBD1 identical over 7 bases. Per the germline V gene, CDR1 is MNHEY and CDR2 is SVGAGI. This CDR3 is 15 amino acids long. Unmatched junction bases numbered 4, after V lost 0 bases and J lost 3 bases. CDR3 sequence (DNA): TGTGCCAGCAGTTACTCAGGCAGGGGGGACTATGGCTACACCTTC. Amino acids: CASSYSGRGDYGYTF.

This clone was found a few times. The J gene is TRBJ1-3, the V gene TRBV7-9; D remains unclear. Germline V gene lookup returns CDR1 SEHNR and CDR2 FQNEAQ (reference sequence). There are 14 residues in the CDR3. V was clipped by 8 bases and J by 0 bases, with 11 bases between them. CDR3 in DNA: TGTGCCAGCGGGAGTAGGAACTCTGGAAACACCATATATTTT. It yields the protein CASGSRNSGNTIYF.

The chain has TRBV5-1 and TRBJ2-5; 7 bases are shared with TRBD1. The CDR3 sequence is 15 residues long. V dropped 3 bases and J dropped 5; count of bases not matched to a gene: 10. From germline, CDR1 is SGHRS and CDR2 YFSETQ. The CDR3 protein is CASSWGQPQGETQYF. DNA of the CDR3: TGCGCCAGCAGCTGGGGACAGCCTCAAGGGGAGACCCAGTACTTC.

This sequence joins TRBV7-9 and TRBJ1-5, with a possible D match to TRBD1 (6 bases). The CDR3 runs to 16 residues. The ends were cut back, 1 base at V and 4 bases at J, with 14 bases in the middle. Germline V gene data show CDR1 as SEHNR and CDR2 as FQNEAQ (reference sequence). DNA of the CDR3: TGTGCCAGCAGCTTAGGAGATAACAGGGAAAATCAGCCCCAGCATTTT. It yields the protein CASSLGDNRENQPQHF.